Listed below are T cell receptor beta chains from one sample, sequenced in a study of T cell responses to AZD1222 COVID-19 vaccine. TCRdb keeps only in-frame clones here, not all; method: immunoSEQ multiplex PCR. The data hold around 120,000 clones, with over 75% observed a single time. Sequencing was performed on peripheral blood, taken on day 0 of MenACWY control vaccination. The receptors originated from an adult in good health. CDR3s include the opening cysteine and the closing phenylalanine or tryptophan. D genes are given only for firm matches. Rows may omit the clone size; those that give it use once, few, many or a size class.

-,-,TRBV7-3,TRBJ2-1,CASSGDSYNEQFF,TGTGCCAGCAGCGGCGATTCCTACAATGAGCAGTTCTTC
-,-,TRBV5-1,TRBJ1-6,CASSAAAGTFNSPLHF,TGCGCCAGCAGCGCGGCCGCCGGGACATTTAATTCACCCCTCCACTTT
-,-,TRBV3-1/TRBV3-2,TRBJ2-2,CASSPGVRPGELFF,TGTGCCAGCAGCCCCGGGGTGCGGCCCGGGGAGCTGTTTTTT
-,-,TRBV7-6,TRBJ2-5,CASSPAGQETQYF,TGTGCCAGCAGCCCGGCAGGGCAAGAGACCCAGTACTTC
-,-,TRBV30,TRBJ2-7,CAWSIFSGFNEQYF,TGTGCCTGGAGTATCTTTTCAGGGTTCAACGAGCAGTACTTC
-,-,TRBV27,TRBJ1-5,CASSFTGSNQPQHF,TGTGCCAGCAGTTTTACAGGGAGCAATCAGCCCCAGCATTTT
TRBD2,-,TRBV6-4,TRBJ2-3,CASSRLAGGADTQYF,TGTGCCAGCAGCCGACTAGCGGGAGGCGCAGATACGCAGTATTTT
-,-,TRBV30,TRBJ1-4,CAWSVRGAINEKLFF,TGTGCCTGGAGTGTACGGGGGGCTATTAATGAAAAACTGTTTTTT
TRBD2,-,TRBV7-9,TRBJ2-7,CAIPPLGLAGGLSYEQYF,TGTGCCATCCCACCCCTCGGGTTAGCGGGGGGCCTCTCCTACGAGCAGTACTTC
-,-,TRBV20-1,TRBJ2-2,CSASALANTGELFF,TGCAGTGCTAGTGCGCTAGCCAACACCGGGGAGCTGTTTTTT
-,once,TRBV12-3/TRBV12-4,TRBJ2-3,CASSFRRTDTQYF,TGTGCCAGCAGTTTTAGGAGGACAGATACGCAGTATTTT
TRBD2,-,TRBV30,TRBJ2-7,CAWRISGNSYEQYF,TGTGCCTGGAGGATTAGCGGGAACTCCTACGAGCAGTACTTC
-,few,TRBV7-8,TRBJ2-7,CASSSRTDIWTYEQYF,TGTGCCAGCAGCTCCAGAACGGACATTTGGACGTACGAGCAGTACTTC
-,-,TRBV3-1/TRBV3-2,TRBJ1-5,CASSPWGGNQPQHF,TGTGCCAGCAGTCCTTGGGGGGGAAATCAGCCCCAGCATTTT
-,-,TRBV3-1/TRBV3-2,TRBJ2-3,CASSRRTSTDTQYF,TGTGCCAGCAGCCGGCGGACTAGCACAGATACGCAGTATTTT
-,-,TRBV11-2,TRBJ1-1,CASSLDLGAMGAFF,TGTGCCAGCAGCTTAGATCTCGGGGCTATGGGAGCTTTCTTT
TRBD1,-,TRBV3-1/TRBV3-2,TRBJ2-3,CASSPWDRVRTDTQYF,TGTGCCAGCAGCCCATGGGACAGGGTGAGGACAGATACGCAGTATTTT
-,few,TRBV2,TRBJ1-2,CASSDSYGYTF,TGTGCCAGCAGTGACAGCTATGGCTACACCTTC
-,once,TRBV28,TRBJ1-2,CASSLVAGDYGYTF,TGTGCCAGCAGTTTGGTTGCAGGGGACTATGGCTACACCTTC
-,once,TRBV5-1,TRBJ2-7,CASSPNDAYEQYF,TGCGCCAGCAGCCCCAACGACGCCTACGAGCAGTACTTC
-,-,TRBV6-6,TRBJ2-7,CASSYVGTEQYF,TGTGCCAGCAGTTACGTGGGGACCGAGCAGTACTTC
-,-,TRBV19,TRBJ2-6,CASSSRNSGANVLTF,TGTGCCAGTAGTTCCCGGAACTCTGGGGCCAACGTCCTGACTTTC
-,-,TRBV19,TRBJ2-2,CASSILSTTSGELFF,TGTGCCAGTAGTATACTGTCTACCACTTCCGGGGAGCTGTTTTTT
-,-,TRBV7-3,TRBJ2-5,CASSLTPRSQETQYF,TGTGCCAGCAGCTTAACGCCGCGGAGTCAAGAGACCCAGTACTTC
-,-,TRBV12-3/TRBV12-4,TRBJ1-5,CASSFGSNQPQHF,TGTGCCAGCAGTTTCGGCAGCAATCAGCCCCAGCATTTT
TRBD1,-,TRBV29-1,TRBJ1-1,CSVTLQGAQAEAFF,TGCAGCGTCACCCTACAGGGGGCGCAGGCTGAAGCTTTCTTT
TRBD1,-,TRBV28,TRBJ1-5,CASSQMTGEHQPQHF,TGTGCCAGCAGTCAAATGACAGGGGAGCATCAGCCCCAGCATTTT
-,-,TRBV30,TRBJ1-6,CAWAGGRRNSPLHF,TGTGCCTGGGCTGGGGGGCGCCGTAATTCACCCCTCCACTTT
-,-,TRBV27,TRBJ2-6,CASSFWTGDSGANVLTF,TGTGCCAGCAGTTTCTGGACGGGGGACTCTGGGGCCAACGTCCTGACTTTC
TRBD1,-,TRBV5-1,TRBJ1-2,CASSRGTGYGYTF,TGCGCCAGCAGCCGCGGGACAGGCTATGGCTACACCTTC
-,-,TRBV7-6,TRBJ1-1,CASSLSTWRTVNTEAFF,TGTGCCAGCAGCTTAAGTACGTGGCGAACAGTGAACACTGAAGCTTTCTTT
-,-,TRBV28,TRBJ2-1,CATWSSPWQFF,TGTGCCACCTGGTCTTCGCCGTGGCAGTTCTTC
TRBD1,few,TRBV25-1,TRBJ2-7,CASIGTGRGEQYF,TGTGCCAGCATTGGGACAGGGAGAGGCGAGCAGTACTTC
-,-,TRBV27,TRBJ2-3,CASSLWGASTDTQYF,TGTGCCAGCAGTTTATGGGGGGCTAGCACAGATACGCAGTATTTT
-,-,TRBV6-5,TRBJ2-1,CASSYSGEPGQFF,TGTGCCAGCAGTTACTCTGGGGAGCCCGGGCAGTTCTTC
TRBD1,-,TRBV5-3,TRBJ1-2,CARRPTGVDYGYTF,TGTGCCAGAAGACCAACAGGGGTGGACTATGGCTACACCTTC
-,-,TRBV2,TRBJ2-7,CASSERYYEQYF,TGTGCCAGCAGTGAGAGGTACTACGAGCAGTACTTC
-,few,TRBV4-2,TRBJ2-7,CASSQETRSYEQYF,TGTGCCAGCAGCCAAGAGACTAGGTCCTACGAGCAGTACTTC
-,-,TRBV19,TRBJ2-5,CASSTDFAETQYF,TGTGCCAGTAGTACAGACTTCGCAGAGACCCAGTACTTC
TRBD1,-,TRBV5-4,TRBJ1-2,CASRGTGRSGYTF,TGTGCCAGCCGGGGGACAGGGCGTTCCGGCTACACCTTC
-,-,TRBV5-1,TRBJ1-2,CASSLLPGTENYGYTF,TGCGCCAGCAGCCTTTTGCCCGGGACGGAAAACTATGGCTACACCTTC
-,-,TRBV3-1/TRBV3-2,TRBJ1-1,CASSQVIGRANTEAFF,TGTGCCAGCAGCCAAGTAATCGGCAGGGCGAACACTGAAGCTTTCTTT
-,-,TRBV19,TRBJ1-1,CASSIGGALNTEAFF,TGTGCCAGTAGTATTGGGGGAGCCCTGAACACTGAAGCTTTCTTT
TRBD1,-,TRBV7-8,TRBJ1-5,CASSLTGQGLQPQHF,TGTGCCAGCAGCTTGACGGGACAGGGTTTACAGCCCCAGCATTTT
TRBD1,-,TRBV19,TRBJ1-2,CASSSGMGQGFYGYTF,TGTGCCAGTAGTAGTGGAATGGGACAGGGGTTCTATGGCTACACCTTC
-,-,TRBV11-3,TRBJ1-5,CASSLVCRYRGPQHF,TGTGCCAGCAGCTTAGTATGCAGATATAGAGGGCCCCAGCATTTT
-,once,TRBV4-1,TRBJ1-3,CASSQNWGRSYSSGNTIYF,TGCGCCAGCAGCCAAAATTGGGGCCGGTCTTATAGCTCTGGAAACACCATATATTTT
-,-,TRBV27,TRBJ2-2,CASSFIANTGELFF,TGTGCCAGCAGTTTTATTGCGAACACCGGGGAGCTGTTTTTT
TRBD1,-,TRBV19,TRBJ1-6,CASSIGFPGGGPLHF,TGTGCCAGTAGTATCGGATTCCCAGGGGGAGGTCCCCTCCACTTT
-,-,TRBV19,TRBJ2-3,CASSIQGNTQYF,TGTGCCAGTAGTATCCAGGGAAATACGCAGTATTTT
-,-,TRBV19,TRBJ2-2,CASSIAHTGELFF,TGTGCCAGTAGTATAGCACATACCGGGGAGCTGTTTTTT